This T cell receptor (beta chain) was recorded in a study of blood T cell repertoires in COVID-19. On the study more broadly: Acute-phase and convalescent COVID-19 samples originated in the United States, Italy and Spain. Nucleic acid was either cDNA or gDNA, and it came from T cells, B-cell-depleted T cells, or PBMCs.

During active infection, Seattle patients enrolled and were then monitored through disease. Original data processing: By means of reference gene primer amplification, nucleated cell counts were estimated. Profiled with immunoSEQ multiplex PCR; TCRdb holds only in-frame clones, not every one. D and trimming were read from the DNA, whereas the V and J calls and clone size are those reported in that table. The sample yields under 60,000 clones, approximately 83% seen once. This TCR came from a man aged 30 to 39 with COVID-19, enrolled during active disease. Specimen: peripheral blood.

The CDR3 DNA reads TGTGCCAGCATCACTGACAGGAACACTGAAGCTTTCTTT. Translated, it gives CASITDRNTEAFF. This chain links TRBV12-3 or TRBV12-4 with TRBJ1-1, with D maybe TRBD1 (5 bases). With 7 bases removed from V and 1 base from J, the gap between germline ends came to 10 bases. This CDR3 is 13 amino acids long.